These 22 T cell receptor beta chains originate from one sample sequenced in a study of T-cell memory formation after mild COVID-19. In TCRdb, the 5' RACE reads were re-called with MiXCR into one record per CDR3 protein. The sample includes hundreds of thousands of distinct CDR3 sequences, 15% to 20% seen only once; the top ten take 8.1%. Sequencing used PBMCs or a T cell subset sorted from them (not recorded which). Source of these receptors: an adult woman who had mild COVID-19 (a few samples of this study predate the infection). Cell type and time point are not known.

V gene TRBV3-1 combines with J gene TRBJ2-1, with 10 bases matching TRBD2. Germline V gene data show CDR1 as LGHDT and CDR2 as YNNKEL (reference sequence). Trimming at V came to 4 bases and at J to 5 bases, leaving 8 bases not matched to a gene. The CDR3 is 16 residues long. CDR3 DNA: TGTGCCAGCAGCCCCTCTAGCGGGAGTTGGGACAATGAGCAGTTCTTC. Residues: CASSPSSGSWDNEQFF.

The chain joins TRBV6-5 to TRBJ2-1; a possible D gene is TRBD1 (5 bases). The germline V gene has CDR1 MNHEY and CDR2 SVGAGI. This CDR3 has 12 amino acids. V lost 11 bases and J 6 bases, leaving 14 bases between the germline ends. CDR3: CAGGRGPNEQFF. As DNA, the CDR3 is TGTGCCGGCGGTAGGGGCCCCAATGAGCAGTTCTTC.

This clonotype occurred a few times. This sequence joins TRBV6-6 and TRBJ2-2; no definite D call. The CDR3 sequence is 14 residues long. Trimming took off 2 bases at V and 1 base at J, with 5 bases between the two ends. Germline CDR1 and CDR2: MNHNY and SVGAGI (reference sequence). CDR3 loop: CASSYDRNTGELFF. The CDR3 DNA reads as TGTGCCAGCAGTTACGATAGGAACACCGGGGAGCTGTTTTTT.

This clonotype was observed a handful of times. The chain links TRBV25-1 to TRBJ2-2, with D uncertain. Per germline, CDR1 MGHDK and CDR2 SYGVNS. V gave up 5 bases and J gave up 0 bases, with 4 bases separating them. The CDR3 is 13 amino acids. This CDR3 is CASSQANTGELFF. DNA of the CDR3: TGTGCCAGCAGTCAGGCGAACACCGGGGAGCTGTTTTTT.

The chain is built from TRBV13 and TRBJ2-5; TRBD2 is a possible D gene (6 bases). The CDR3 has 17 residues. V was pared by 0 bases and J by 1 base, with 15 bases between. Germline CDR1 reads PRHDT; CDR2 reads FYEKMQ (reference sequence). CDR3 protein: CASSLGGTQRIQETQYF. The CDR3 nucleotides read TGTGCCAGCAGCTTAGGCGGGACTCAGCGTATCCAAGAGACCCAGTACTTC.

The chain combines TRBV7-9 with TRBJ2-3; no reliable D call. With 5 bases removed from V and 3 bases from J, the gap between germline ends came to 9 bases. CDR1 SEHNR and CDR2 FQNEAQ come from the germline V gene (reference sequence). This CDR3 contains 13 residues. The DNA of the CDR3 is TGTGCCAGCAGCCGCCTCGAAACAGATACGCAGTATTTT. Protein sequence: CASSRLETDTQYF.

This clonotype was found a few times. The chain combines TRBV6-6 with TRBJ1-4; no clear D gene. Trimming shortened V by 1 base and J by 1 base, and 25 bases separated the two germline ends. The CDR3 totals 21 residues. Germline CDR1 MNHNY, CDR2 SVGAGI (reference sequence). CDR3 sequence: CASSYYFTNTLRPGTNEKLFF. The CDR3 DNA is TGTGCCAGCAGTTACTACTTCACGAATACCCTCCGACCCGGAACTAATGAAAAACTGTTTTTT.

The rearrangement links TRBV11-3 to TRBJ1-4; 10 bases agree with TRBD1. The CDR3 runs 16 residues. Germline assignment: CDR1 SGHNT and CDR2 YENEEA. The V gene end was trimmed by 2 bases and the J gene end by 8 bases; junction bases not matched to a gene: 8. The CDR3 here is CASSLRQGAKLEKLFF. As DNA, the CDR3 is TGTGCCAGCAGCTTAAGACAGGGGGCAAAGTTGGAAAAACTGTTTTTT.

The table lists this clonotype with a count of one. The chain combines TRBV29-1 with TRBJ2-6; a possible D gene is TRBD1 (5 bases). The CDR3 consists of 13 residues. Between the trimmed V and J ends, which lost 6 bases and 2 bases, there was a span of 8 bases. CDR1 and CDR2 (germline): SQVTM, ANQGSEA. The CDR3 loop is CSVTRAGANVLTF. CDR3 DNA: TGCAGCGTAACCAGGGCTGGGGCCAACGTCCTGACTTTC.

V gene TRBV24-1 combines with J gene TRBJ1-5; D is ambiguous. Germline V gives CDR1 KGHDR, CDR2 SFDVKD. Between the trimmed V and J ends, which lost 0 bases and 7 bases, there was a span of 6 bases. CDR3 length: 13 residues. CDR3 residues: CATSDLPGQPQHF. For the CDR3, the DNA is TGTGCCACCAGTGATTTGCCCGGGCAGCCCCAGCATTTT.

The sample holds a few counts of this clonotype. The V gene is TRBV20-1, the J gene TRBJ1-2; 7 bases agree with TRBD1. This CDR3 has 16 residues. The germline gives CDR1 DFQATT, CDR2 SNEGSKA (reference sequence). Germline trimming cut 0 bases from V and 4 bases from J; bases unmatched to any gene: 11. The CDR3 region is CSARDKGDRAAYGYTF. CDR3 nucleotide sequence: TGCAGTGCTAGAGATAAGGGTGACAGGGCGGCCTATGGCTACACCTTC.

This clonotype appeared many times. V and J are TRBV7-9 and TRBJ2-7; weak D call: TRBD1 (5 bases). Trimming left V 0 bases short and J 3 bases short, with 9 bases between. The CDR3 covers 14 residues. Germline CDR1 SEHNR, CDR2 FQNEAQ (reference sequence). This chain's CDR3 is CASSLAVGLYEQYF. The CDR3 nucleotides are TGTGCCAGCAGCTTAGCTGTGGGGCTCTACGAGCAGTACTTC.

This chain links TRBV7-9 with TRBJ1-4; 7 bases map to TRBD1. J was trimmed by 0 bases and V by 5 bases; bases with no gene match: 6. Germline V gives CDR1 SEHNR, CDR2 FQNEAQ (reference sequence). The CDR3 runs to 16 residues. The CDR3 nucleotides read TGTGCCAGCAGCCTCGGGACAGCCACAACTAATGAAAAACTGTTTTTT. It translates to CASSLGTATTNEKLFF.

This chain joins TRBV4-3 and TRBJ2-7; TRBD2 is a possible D gene (5 bases). The CDR3 extends over 15 amino acids. V was clipped by 1 base and J by 0 bases, with 10 bases between them. Germline V CDR1 and CDR2: LGHNA, YSLEER. CDR3 sequence reads: CASSQGTSSSYEQYF. CDR3 nucleotide sequence: TGCGCCAGCAGCCAAGGGACTTCCAGCTCCTACGAGCAGTACTTC.

The V call is TRBV5-1, the J call TRBJ1-2; D may be TRBD1 (6 bases). Trimming took 5 bases from V and 2 from J, leaving 16 bases between them. CDR3 length: 15 residues. Germline V gene lookup returns CDR1 SGHRS and CDR2 YFSETQ. In nucleotides, the CDR3 is TGCGCCAGCAGACCCGAGACAGGCTCAAACTATGGCTACACCTTC. Its translation: CASRPETGSNYGYTF.

V and J are TRBV4-2 and TRBJ2-1; no firm D call. V lost 1 base and J lost 8, with 15 bases in between. Germline CDR1 reads LGHNA; CDR2 reads YNFKEQ. This CDR3 is built from 15 residues. The CDR3 DNA reads TGTGCCAGCAGCCAAGTGATGTCTGAGCTGTATGAGCAGTTCTTC. Translated, it gives CASSQVMSELYEQFF.

This clonotype was counted ten times or more. V usage is TRBV24-1 and J usage is TRBJ2-6, with D uncertain. V was trimmed by 5 bases and J by 1 base, leaving 8 bases between them. This CDR3 spans 15 amino acids. Germline V gene sequence: CDR1 KGHDR, CDR2 SFDVKD. In nucleotides, the CDR3 is TGTGCCACCAGTGGGGCGTTGTCTGGGGCCAACGTCCTGACTTTC. Its protein is CATSGALSGANVLTF.

A few counts support this clonotype. The rearrangement uses TRBV5-1 and TRBJ2-7, with D perhaps TRBD1 or TRBD2 (5 bases each). This CDR3 comprises 14 residues. V was cut by 0 bases and J by 4 bases, with 11 bases left in between. CDR1 and CDR2 from the germline V gene are SGHRS and YFSETQ. The DNA for the CDR3 is TGCGCCAGCAGCTTGGTGAGGGGCGAATACGAGCAGTACTTC. It codes for CASSLVRGEYEQYF.

This clonotype has more than one count but fewer than ten. J is TRBJ2-5 and V is TRBV30; possibly TRBD2 for D (6 bases). Trimming pared 3 bases from V and 4 bases from J, leaving 18 bases between. CDR3 length: 15 amino acids. From germline, CDR1 is GTSNPN and CDR2 SVGIG (reference sequence). As DNA, the CDR3 is TGTGCCTGGAGCCCTCCCCGGGGAGCGGGAGAGACCCAGTACTTC. Amino acids: CAWSPPRGAGETQYF.

This clonotype was recorded a few times. CDR3 DNA: TGTGCCAGCAGCCAAGTAGCGGGTCTCCCCCCAGATACGCAGTATTTT. Its protein is CASSQVAGLPPDTQYF. The chain uses TRBV4-2 and TRBJ2-3; 7 nucleotides align to TRBD2. Per the germline V gene, CDR1 is LGHNA and CDR2 is YNFKEQ. V dropped 1 base and J dropped 4; count of bases not matched to a gene: 8. The CDR3 runs to 16 residues.

The chain couples TRBV11-1 to TRBJ2-7; 8 nucleotides align to TRBD1. CDR3 length: 15 amino acids. Germline CDR1 reads SGHAT; CDR2 reads FQDESV (reference sequence). V was pared by 5 bases and J by 3 bases, with 9 bases of the junction left unmatched. CDR3 sequence: CASSRDRGKDYEQYF. CDR3 bases: TGTGCCAGCAGCCGAGACAGGGGTAAGGACTACGAGCAGTACTTC. The complete variable domain, with remaining parts taken from reference TRBV11-1 and TRBJ2-7, reads EAEVAQSPRYKITEKSQAVAFWCDPISGHATLYWYRQILGQGPELLVQFQDESVVDDSQLPKDRFSAERLKGVDSTLKIQPAELGDSAMYLCASSRDRGKDYEQYFGPGTRLTVT.

This clonotype turned up a few times. The chain has TRBV7-9 and TRBJ1-2; maybe TRBD1 (6 bases). The CDR3 sequence is 15 residues long. V was shortened by 6 bases and J by 6 bases, with 20 bases between the two germline ends. Germline-derived CDR1 and CDR2 are SEHNR and FQNEAQ (reference sequence). The CDR3 loop is CASRYSEGGPDGYTF. CDR3 nucleotide sequence: TGTGCCAGCAGATACTCGGAAGGGGGTCCCGATGGCTACACCTTC.